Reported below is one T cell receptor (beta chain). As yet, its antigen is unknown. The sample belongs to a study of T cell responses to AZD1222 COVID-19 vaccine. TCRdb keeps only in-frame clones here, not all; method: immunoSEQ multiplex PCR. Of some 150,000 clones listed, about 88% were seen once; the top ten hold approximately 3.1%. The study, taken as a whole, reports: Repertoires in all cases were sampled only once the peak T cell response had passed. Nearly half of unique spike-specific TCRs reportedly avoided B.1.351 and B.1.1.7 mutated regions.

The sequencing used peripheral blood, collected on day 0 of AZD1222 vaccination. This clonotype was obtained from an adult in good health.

CDR3 DNA sequence: TGTGCCAGCAGTTATGGGACAGGGTCTGAAAAACTGTTTTTT. As protein: CASSYGTGSEKLFF. The rearrangement joins TRBV6-6 to TRBJ1-4; 9 bases map to TRBD1. The germline gives CDR1 MNHNY, CDR2 SVGAGI (reference sequence). The V and J ends lost 3 bases and 7 bases, in that order; junction bases with no gene match: 3. The CDR3 length is 14 residues.